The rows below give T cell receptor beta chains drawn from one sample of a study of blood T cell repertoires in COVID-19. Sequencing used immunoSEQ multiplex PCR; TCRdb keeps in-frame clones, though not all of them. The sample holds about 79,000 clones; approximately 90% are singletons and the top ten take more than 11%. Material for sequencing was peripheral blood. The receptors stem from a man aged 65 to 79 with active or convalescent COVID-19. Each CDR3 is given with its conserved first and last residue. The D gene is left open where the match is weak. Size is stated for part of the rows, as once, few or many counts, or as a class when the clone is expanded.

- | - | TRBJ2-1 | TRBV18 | TGTGCCAGCTCACCCACGCTAATTGAGCAGTTCTTC | CASSPTLIEQFF
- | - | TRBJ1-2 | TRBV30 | TGTGCCCGGGGGGAAGGGGCCCTCTATGGCTACACCTTC | CARGEGALYGYTF
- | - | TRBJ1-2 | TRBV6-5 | TGTGCCAGCAGTCCGGGACCGGAGGGAGGCTACACCTTC | CASSPGPEGGYTF
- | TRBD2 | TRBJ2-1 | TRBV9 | TGTGCCAGCTCCCGGGGGGGGTTCGATGAGCAGTTCTTC | CASSRGGFDEQFF
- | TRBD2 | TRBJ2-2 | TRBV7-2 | TGTGCCAGCAGCTTGTCCAGCGGGAGAGTAAGGGAGCTGTTTTTT | CASSLSSGRVRELFF
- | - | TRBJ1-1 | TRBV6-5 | TGTGCCAGCAGTCAGGGTTTTAGCACTGAAGCTTTCTTT | CASSQGFSTEAFF
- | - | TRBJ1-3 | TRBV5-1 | TGCGCCAGCAGCTTGGATGGAGACTCTGGAAACACCATATATTTT | CASSLDGDSGNTIYF
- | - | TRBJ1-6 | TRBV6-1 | TGTGCCAGCAGTGAGAGCTTATTTAATTCACCCCTCCACTTT | CASSESLFNSPLHF
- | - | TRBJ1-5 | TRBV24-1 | TGTGCCACCAGTGGAATGGGGGGTACAGCCCCGGGGGTGAGCAATCAGCCCCAGCATTTT | CATSGMGGTAPGVSNQPQHF
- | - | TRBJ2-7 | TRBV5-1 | TGCGCCAGCAGCTTACGGCGGGGATACGAGCAGTACTTC | CASSLRRGYEQYF
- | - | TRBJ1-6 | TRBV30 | TGTGCCTGGAGTGTACTAGGGAGATCACCCCTCCACTTT | CAWSVLGRSPLHF
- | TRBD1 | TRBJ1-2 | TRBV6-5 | TGTGCCAGCTACAGGACAGGCCTCTATGGCTACACCTTC | CASYRTGLYGYTF
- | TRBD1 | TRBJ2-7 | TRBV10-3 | TGTGCCATCAGTGAGGCAGGGGGATCCTACGAGCAGTACTTC | CAISEAGGSYEQYF
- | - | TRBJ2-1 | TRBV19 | TGTGCCAGTAGTATAACGGGTGGCGGGATTCCCAATGAGCAGTTCTTC | CASSITGGGIPNEQFF
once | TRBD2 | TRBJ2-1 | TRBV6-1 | TGTGCCAGCAGTGAACTTTATGGGACTAGCAAGAGAGATGAGCAGTTCTTC | CASSELYGTSKRDEQFF
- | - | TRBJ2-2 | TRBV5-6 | TGTGCCAGCAGCTCCCGAGTGCACGGGGACACCGGGGAGCTGTTTTTT | CASSSRVHGDTGELFF
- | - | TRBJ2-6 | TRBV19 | TGTGCCAGTAGGGAATCAGGCTCTGGGGCCAACGTCCTGACTTTC | CASRESGSGANVLTF
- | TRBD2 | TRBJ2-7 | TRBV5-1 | TGCGCCAGCAGCCTCGGACAGACCCTAGCGGGAGGACGCGAGCAGTACTTC | CASSLGQTLAGGREQYF
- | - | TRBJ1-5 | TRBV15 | TGTGCCACCAGCAGAGATCTTAGTGGACTGGGGAGGAGTCAGCCCCAGCATTTT | CATSRDLSGLGRSQPQHF
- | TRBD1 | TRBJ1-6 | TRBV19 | TGTGCCAGTAGTGCGGGACAGGGGGCTTCACCCCTCCACTTT | CASSAGQGASPLHF
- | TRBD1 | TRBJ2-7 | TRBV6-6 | TGTGCCAGCCGGGACAGCCGTACCTACGAGCAGTACTTC | CASRDSRTYEQYF
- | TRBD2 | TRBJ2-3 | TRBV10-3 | TGTGCCATCAGTGATACGGGACTAGCTGGATCAGATACGCAGTATTTT | CAISDTGLAGSDTQYF
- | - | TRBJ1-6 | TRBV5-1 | TGCGCCAGCAGCTTGGCCGGCGGCACTAATTCACCCCTCCACTTT | CASSLAGGTNSPLHF
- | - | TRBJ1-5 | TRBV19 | TGTGCCAGTAGTATAGGGGCTGCGCAGCCCCAGCATTTT | CASSIGAAQPQHF
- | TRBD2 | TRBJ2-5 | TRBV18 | TGTGCCAGCTCACCCGGAGGACTAGCGGGGAGTGAGGCCCAGTACTTC | CASSPGGLAGSEAQYF
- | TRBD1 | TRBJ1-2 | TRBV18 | TGTGCCAGCTCACCACGGACAGGGGGGGACTATGGCTACACCTTC | CASSPRTGGDYGYTF
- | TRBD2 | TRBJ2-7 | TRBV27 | TGTGCCAGCAGTTCGCGAGGGACTAGCGGGAGGGCCTACGAGCAGTACTTC | CASSSRGTSGRAYEQYF
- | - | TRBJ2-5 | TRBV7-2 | TGTGCCAGCAGCTTAGTCCAACGGGAGACCCAGTACTTC | CASSLVQRETQYF
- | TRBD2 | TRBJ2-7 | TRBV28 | TGTGCCAGCAACCGACTAGCGGGAGGGCTCGTAGGGGGCTCCTACGAGCAGTACTTC | CASNRLAGGLVGGSYEQYF
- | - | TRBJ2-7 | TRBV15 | TGTGCCACCAGCAGGGGACAAACTACGACCTACGAGCAGTACTTC | CATSRGQTTTYEQYF
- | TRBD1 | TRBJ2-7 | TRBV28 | TGTGCCAGCAATCCGGGACAGGGACCCTCCTACGAGCAGTACTTC | CASNPGQGPSYEQYF
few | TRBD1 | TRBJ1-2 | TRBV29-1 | TGCAGCGTGAGTCCGGGACAGAACTATGGCTACACCTTC | CSVSPGQNYGYTF
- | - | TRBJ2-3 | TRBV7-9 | TGTGCCAGCAGTGGACTAATTAGCACAGATACGCAGTATTTT | CASSGLISTDTQYF
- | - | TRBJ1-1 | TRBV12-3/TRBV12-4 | TGTGCCAGCAGTTTCTCAGAGAACACTGAAGCTTTCTTT | CASSFSENTEAFF
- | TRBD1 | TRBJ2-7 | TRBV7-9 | TGTGCCAGCAGCTTAGCTTTGGACAGGGCTGGGGAGCAGTACTTC | CASSLALDRAGEQYF
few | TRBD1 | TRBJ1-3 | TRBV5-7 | TGTGCCAGCAGCCAGCAGGGGGCGCCGGGAAACACCATATATTTT | CASSQQGAPGNTIYF
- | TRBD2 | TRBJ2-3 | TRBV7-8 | TGTGCCAGCAGCTTAGCGCTGGCTAGCGGGAGACAAGATACGCAGTATTTT | CASSLALASGRQDTQYF
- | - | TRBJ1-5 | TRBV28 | TGTGCCAGCAGCCCCCGCGGGCAGCCCCAGCATTTT | CASSPRGQPQHF
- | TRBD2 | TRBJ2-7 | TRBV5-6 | TGTGCCAGCAGCTGGTGGACTAGCGGGAATAGTGCTAACGAGCAGTACTTC | CASSWWTSGNSANEQYF
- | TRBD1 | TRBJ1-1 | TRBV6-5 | TGTGCCAGCAGTTTGGGACAGCTGAACACTGAAGCTTTCTTT | CASSLGQLNTEAFF
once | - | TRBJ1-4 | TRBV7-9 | TGTGCCAGCAGCTTAGGCGGGGTGGATAATGAAAAACTGTTTTTT | CASSLGGVDNEKLFF
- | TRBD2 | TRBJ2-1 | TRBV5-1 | TGCGCCAGCGGACGAGCGGGAGGGAGCTCCTACAATGAGCAGTTCTTC | CASGRAGGSSYNEQFF
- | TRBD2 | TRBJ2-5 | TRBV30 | TGTGCCTGGAGACGCGGGAGGGGCTTCCAAGAGACCCAGTACTTC | CAWRRGRGFQETQYF
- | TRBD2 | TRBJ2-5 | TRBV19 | TGTGCCAGTAGTATCTCCCCTAGCGGGGTGGGGCGCAGAGAGACCCAGTACTTC | CASSISPSGVGRRETQYF
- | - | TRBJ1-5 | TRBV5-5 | TGTGCCAGCAGCTTGGCTCAGGATAGCAATCAGCCCCAGCATTTT | CASSLAQDSNQPQHF